This TCR beta chain was identified in a study of blood T cells in healthy people across ages. V was shortened by 5 bases and J by 7 bases, with 20 bases between the two germline ends. The CDR3 covers 15 residues. CDR1 and CDR2 (germline): SGHTA, FQGTGA. The donors, aged roughly 6 to 100, were healthy Caucasians from Russia. A second roughly 6 to 12 cycle PCR used barcoded and J-beta primers. TCRdb used MiXCR to reprocess the 5' RACE reads, holding one entry per CDR3 protein. The top ten hold over 3.5% of the sample, which has hundreds of thousands of distinct CDR3 sequences, around a quarter seen once. The same sample was also studied in work on T cells of mothers and their children. Turning to that study: Donors were a few healthy Caucasian mothers and their six children.

The TCR originated in a boy aged 2-9 years in good health. Sequences were obtained from blood. The V and J genes are TRBV7-3 and TRBJ2-5, with D possibly being TRBD1 (6 bases). The CDR3 reads CASSPSGDSSGTQYF. The CDR3 nucleotides read TGTGCCAGCAGCCCATCAGGGGATAGCTCAGGGACCCAGTACTTC.